The rows below give T cell receptor beta chains drawn from one sample of a study of neurological immune-mediated disorders. TCRdb called the 5' RACE reads again in MiXCR, with one record for every CDR3 protein. The data show roughly 39,000 distinct CDR3 sequences, about 4.8% seen once. The sample consisted of CD4+ T cells from blood. Source of these receptors: a young man in good health. Each CDR3 is given with its conserved first and last residue. The order of the fields is D gene, V gene, J gene, clone size, CDR3 DNA, CDR3 protein. A D gene is named only where the DNA matches it firmly. Not all rows give a size; the values are once, few, many and, for expanded clones, a class.

D gene: .
V gene: TRBV5-5
J gene: TRBJ1-2
clone size: many
CDR3 DNA: TGTGCCAGCAGCTTGGCTCTGAGCGGGGGAACAACCACCTATGGCTACACCTTC
CDR3 protein: CASSLALSGGTTTYGYTF

D gene: .
V gene: TRBV7-2
J gene: TRBJ1-5
clone size: many
CDR3 DNA: TGTGCCAGCAGCTTAAGCTTCGATCAGCCCCAGCATTTT
CDR3 protein: CASSLSFDQPQHF

D gene: .
V gene: TRBV6-1
J gene: TRBJ2-7
clone size: many
CDR3 DNA: TGTGCCAGCAGTGAAGAGATAGGGTGCTTC
CDR3 protein: CASSEEIGCF

D gene: .
V gene: TRBV5-1
J gene: TRBJ2-6
clone size: many
CDR3 DNA: TGCGCCAGCAGCTCGTTCCTAACAGGGCGGTCTGGGGCCAACGTCCTGACTTTC
CDR3 protein: CASSSFLTGRSGANVLTF

D gene: TRBD1
V gene: TRBV29-1
J gene: TRBJ2-5
clone size: many
CDR3 DNA: TGCAGCGCCGGGAGACAGGGGGAGACCCAGTACTTC
CDR3 protein: CSAGRQGETQYF

D gene: .
V gene: TRBV20-1
J gene: TRBJ2-3
clone size: many
CDR3 DNA: TGCAGTGCTGGACCCGGGGATACGCAGTATTTT
CDR3 protein: CSAGPGDTQYF

D gene: TRBD1
V gene: TRBV3-1
J gene: TRBJ2-6
clone size: many
CDR3 DNA: TGTGCCAGCAGCCAAGATGAGGACAGGGCCTCTGGGGCCAACGTCCTGACTTTC
CDR3 protein: CASSQDEDRASGANVLTF

D gene: .
V gene: TRBV3-1
J gene: TRBJ2-3
clone size: .
CDR3 DNA: TGTGCCAGCAGGGAGGGGGGGGGTGGGTGGACAGATACGCAGTATTTT
CDR3 protein: CASREGGGGWTDTQYF

D gene: TRBD1
V gene: TRBV29-1
J gene: TRBJ1-5
clone size: many
CDR3 DNA: TGCAGCGTCGGAGCCCAGGGGGATCAGCCCCAGCATTTT
CDR3 protein: CSVGAQGDQPQHF

D gene: .
V gene: TRBV12-3/TRBV12-4
J gene: TRBJ1-6
clone size: many
CDR3 DNA: TGTGCCAGCAAGAGGCCAGGGGAGAATTCACCCCTCCACTTT
CDR3 protein: CASKRPGENSPLHF

D gene: .
V gene: TRBV7-9
J gene: TRBJ1-2
clone size: many
CDR3 DNA: TGTGCCAGCAGCTCCGGGACGGACTATGGCTACACCTTC
CDR3 protein: CASSSGTDYGYTF

D gene: .
V gene: TRBV5-1
J gene: TRBJ1-6
clone size: many
CDR3 DNA: TGCGCCAGCAGCTTGCAACAGGGTTGGAATTCACCCCTCCACTTT
CDR3 protein: CASSLQQGWNSPLHF

D gene: .
V gene: TRBV2
J gene: TRBJ2-7
clone size: .
CDR3 DNA: TGTGAAAGCAGTGTCTCCGGGGTAGGGTACGAGCAGTACTTC
CDR3 protein: CESSVSGVGYEQYF

D gene: TRBD1
V gene: TRBV20-1
J gene: TRBJ2-2
clone size: many
CDR3 DNA: TGCAGTGCTAGACGACAGGGGGCGGTCGGGGAGCTGTTTTTT
CDR3 protein: CSARRQGAVGELFF

D gene: TRBD1
V gene: TRBV7-2
J gene: TRBJ1-1
clone size: many
CDR3 DNA: TGTGCCAGCAGCTCACAGGGGAGTGTGACTGAAGCTTTCTTT
CDR3 protein: CASSSQGSVTEAFF

D gene: .
V gene: TRBV25-1
J gene: TRBJ2-1
clone size: many
CDR3 DNA: TGTGCCAGCAGTGCGACAGTTTACTACAATGAGCAGTTCTTC
CDR3 protein: CASSATVYYNEQFF